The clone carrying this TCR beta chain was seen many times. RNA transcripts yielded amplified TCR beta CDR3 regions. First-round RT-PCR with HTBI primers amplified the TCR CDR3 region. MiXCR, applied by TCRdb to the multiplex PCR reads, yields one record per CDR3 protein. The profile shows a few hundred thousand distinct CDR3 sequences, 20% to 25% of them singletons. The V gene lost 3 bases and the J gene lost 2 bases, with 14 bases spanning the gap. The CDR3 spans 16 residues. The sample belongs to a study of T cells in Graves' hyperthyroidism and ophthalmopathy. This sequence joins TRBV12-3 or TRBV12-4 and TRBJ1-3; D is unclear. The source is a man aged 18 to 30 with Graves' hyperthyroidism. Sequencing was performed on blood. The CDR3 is CASSFPRVLPGNTIYF. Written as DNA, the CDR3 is TGTGCCAGCAGTTTCCCTCGGGTCCTACCTGGAAACACCATATATTTT.